These 3 T cell receptor beta chains were all obtained from the same sample, sequenced in a study of T cell responses to AZD1222 COVID-19 vaccine. Using immunoSEQ multiplex PCR, the repertoire was profiled, and TCRdb retains in-frame clones only, with some absent. The table includes 200,000 to 250,000 clones, around 94% detected once. The starting material was peripheral blood, obtained 28 days after the second dose of the MenACWY control vaccine. All receptors come from an adult who received the MenACWY meningococcal vaccine as a control.

This rearrangement joins TRBV19 to TRBJ1-1; D unresolved. V gave up 0 bases and J gave up 1 base, with 12 bases separating them. The CDR3 extends over 16 amino acids. The V gene's germline CDR1 is LNHDA and CDR2 SQIVND (reference sequence). The CDR3: CASSIDLARENTEAFF. CDR3 DNA sequence: TGTGCCAGTAGTATAGATCTGGCAAGGGAGAACACTGAAGCTTTCTTT.

A few counts support this clone. The chain is built from TRBV19 and TRBJ1-5; a possible D gene is TRBD1 (5 bases). The V end was cut by 3 bases, the J end by 5 bases, with 17 bases between. The CDR3 covers 16 residues. CDR1 is LNHDA and CDR2 is SQIVND in the germline V gene (reference sequence). The CDR3 DNA sequence: TGTGCCAGTAGTATCTCCGGGCCTAGGGGCGATCAGCCCCAGCATTTT. This codes for CASSISGPRGDQPQHF.

V and J are TRBV5-4 and TRBJ2-3, with TRBD1 as a possible D gene (6 bases). Looked up from germline, CDR1 is SGHNT and CDR2 is YYREEE (reference sequence). CDR3 length: 14 amino acids. V lost 0 bases and J 1 base, leaving 6 bases between the germline ends. CDR3 DNA sequence: TGTGCCAGCAGCTTGGAGGGGGGCACAGATACGCAGTATTTT. It is translated as CASSLEGGTDTQYF.